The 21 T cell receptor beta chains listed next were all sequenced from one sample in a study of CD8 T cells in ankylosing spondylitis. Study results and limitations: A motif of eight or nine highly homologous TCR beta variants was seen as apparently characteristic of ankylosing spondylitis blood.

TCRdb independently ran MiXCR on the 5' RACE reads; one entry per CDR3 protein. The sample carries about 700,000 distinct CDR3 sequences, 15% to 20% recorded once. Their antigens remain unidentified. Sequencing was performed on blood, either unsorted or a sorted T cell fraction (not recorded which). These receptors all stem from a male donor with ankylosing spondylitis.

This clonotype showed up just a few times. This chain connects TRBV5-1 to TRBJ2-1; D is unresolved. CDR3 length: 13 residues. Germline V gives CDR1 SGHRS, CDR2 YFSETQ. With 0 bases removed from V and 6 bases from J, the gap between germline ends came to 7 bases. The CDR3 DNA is TGCGCCAGCAGCTTGGTGGGCCTCAATGAGCAGTTCTTC. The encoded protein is CASSLVGLNEQFF.

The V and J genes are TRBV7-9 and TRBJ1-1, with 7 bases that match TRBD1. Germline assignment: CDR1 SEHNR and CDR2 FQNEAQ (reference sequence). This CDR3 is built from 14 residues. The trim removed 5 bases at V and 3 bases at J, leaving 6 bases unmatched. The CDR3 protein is CASSPWTGDTEAFF. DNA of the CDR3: TGTGCCAGCAGCCCGTGGACAGGTGACACTGAAGCTTTCTTT.

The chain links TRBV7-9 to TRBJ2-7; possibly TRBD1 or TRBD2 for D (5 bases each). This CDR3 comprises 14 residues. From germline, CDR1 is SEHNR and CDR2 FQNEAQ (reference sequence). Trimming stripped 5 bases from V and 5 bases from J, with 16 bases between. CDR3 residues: CASSPYGDQNEQYF. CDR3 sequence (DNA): TGTGCCAGCAGCCCTTATGGGGACCAAAACGAGCAGTACTTC.

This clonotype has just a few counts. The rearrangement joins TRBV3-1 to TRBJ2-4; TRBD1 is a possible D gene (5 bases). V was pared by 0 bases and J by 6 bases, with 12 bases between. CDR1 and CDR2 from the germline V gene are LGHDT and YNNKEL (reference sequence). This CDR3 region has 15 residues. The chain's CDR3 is CASSQEQGRANIQYF. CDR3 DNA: TGTGCCAGCAGCCAAGAGCAGGGCCGGGCAAACATTCAGTACTTC.

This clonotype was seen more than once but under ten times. CDR3 amino acids: CASSSGDRLYEQYF. The CDR3 DNA sequence: TGTGCCAGCAGCTCGGGGGACCGCCTCTACGAGCAGTACTTC. This sequence joins TRBV7-8 and TRBJ2-7; the D gene is possibly TRBD2 (6 bases). Germline V gives CDR1 SGHVS, CDR2 FQNEAQ. The CDR3 has 14 amino acids. Trimming removed 4 bases at V and 3 bases at J, with 13 bases between.

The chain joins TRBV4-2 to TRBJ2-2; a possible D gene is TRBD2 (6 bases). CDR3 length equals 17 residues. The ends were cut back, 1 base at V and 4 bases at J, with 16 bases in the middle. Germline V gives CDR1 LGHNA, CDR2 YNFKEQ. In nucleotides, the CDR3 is TGTGCCAGCAGCCAAGTCGAGGCGGACTATTTCACCGGGGAGCTGTTTTTT. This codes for CASSQVEADYFTGELFF.

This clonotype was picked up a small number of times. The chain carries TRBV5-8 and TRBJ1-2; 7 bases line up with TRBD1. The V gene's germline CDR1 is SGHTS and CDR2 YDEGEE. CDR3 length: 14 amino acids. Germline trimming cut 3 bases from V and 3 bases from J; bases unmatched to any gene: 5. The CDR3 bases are TGTGCCAGCAGCTCGCTGGGGACAGACTATGGCTACACCTTC. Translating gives CASSSLGTDYGYTF. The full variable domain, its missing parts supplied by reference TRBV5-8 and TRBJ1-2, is EAGVTQSPTHLIKTRGQQATLRCSPISGHTSVYWYQQALGLGLQFLLWYDEGEERNRGNFPPRFSGRQFPNYSSELNVNALELEDSALYLCASSSLGTDYGYTFGSGTRLTVV.

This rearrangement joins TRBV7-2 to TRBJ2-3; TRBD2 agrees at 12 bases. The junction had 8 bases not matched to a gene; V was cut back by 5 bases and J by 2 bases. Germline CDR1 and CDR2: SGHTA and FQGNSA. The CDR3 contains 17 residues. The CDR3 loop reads CASSPPGLAGLTDTQYF. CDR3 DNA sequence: TGTGCCAGCAGCCCCCCGGGACTAGCGGGTCTCACAGATACGCAGTATTTT.

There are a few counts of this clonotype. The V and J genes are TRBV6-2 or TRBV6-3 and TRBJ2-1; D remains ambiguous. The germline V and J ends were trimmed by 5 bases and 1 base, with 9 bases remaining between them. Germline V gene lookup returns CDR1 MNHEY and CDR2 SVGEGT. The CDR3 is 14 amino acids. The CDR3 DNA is TGTGCCAGCAGTGACCCTCCTTCCTACAATGAGCAGTTCTTC. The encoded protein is CASSDPPSYNEQFF.

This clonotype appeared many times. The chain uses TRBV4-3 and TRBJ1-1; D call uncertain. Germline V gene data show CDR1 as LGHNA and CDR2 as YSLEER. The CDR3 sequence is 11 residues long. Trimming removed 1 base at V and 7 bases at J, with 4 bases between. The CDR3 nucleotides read TGCGCCAGCAGCCAAGGACGTGAAGCTTTCTTT. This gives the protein CASSQGREAFF.

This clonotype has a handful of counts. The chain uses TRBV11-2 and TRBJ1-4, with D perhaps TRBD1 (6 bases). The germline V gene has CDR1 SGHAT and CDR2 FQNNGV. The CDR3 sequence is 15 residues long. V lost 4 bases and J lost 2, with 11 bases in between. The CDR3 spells CASSSTGRTNEKLFF. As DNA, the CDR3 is TGTGCCAGCAGCTCCACAGGGAGGACTAATGAAAAACTGTTTTTT.

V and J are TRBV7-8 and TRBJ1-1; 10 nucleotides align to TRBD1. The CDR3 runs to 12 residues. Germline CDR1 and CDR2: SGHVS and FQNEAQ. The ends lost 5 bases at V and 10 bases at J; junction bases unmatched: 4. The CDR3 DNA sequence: TGTGCCAGCAGCCAAGACAGGGGGCCAGCTTTCTTT. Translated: CASSQDRGPAFF.

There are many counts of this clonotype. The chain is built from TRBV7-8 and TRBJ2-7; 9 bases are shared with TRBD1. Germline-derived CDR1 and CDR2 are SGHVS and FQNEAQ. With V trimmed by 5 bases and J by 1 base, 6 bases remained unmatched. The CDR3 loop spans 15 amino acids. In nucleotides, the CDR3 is TGTGCCAGCAGCCGAGGACAGGGGCCTTCCTACGAGCAGTACTTC. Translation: CASSRGQGPSYEQYF.

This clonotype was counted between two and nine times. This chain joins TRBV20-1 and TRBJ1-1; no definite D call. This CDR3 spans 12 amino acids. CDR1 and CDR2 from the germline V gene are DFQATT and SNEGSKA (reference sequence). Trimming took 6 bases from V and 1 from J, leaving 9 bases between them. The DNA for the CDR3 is TGCAGTGCCCAAGCGGGGAACACTGAAGCTTTCTTT. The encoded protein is CSAQAGNTEAFF.

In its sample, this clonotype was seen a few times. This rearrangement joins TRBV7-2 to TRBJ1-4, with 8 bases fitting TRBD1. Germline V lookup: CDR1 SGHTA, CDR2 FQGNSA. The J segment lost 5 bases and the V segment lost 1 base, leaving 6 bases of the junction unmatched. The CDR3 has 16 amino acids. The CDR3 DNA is TGTGCCAGCAGCTTAGGGACAGGGCGACAGAATGAAAAACTGTTTTTT. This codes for CASSLGTGRQNEKLFF.

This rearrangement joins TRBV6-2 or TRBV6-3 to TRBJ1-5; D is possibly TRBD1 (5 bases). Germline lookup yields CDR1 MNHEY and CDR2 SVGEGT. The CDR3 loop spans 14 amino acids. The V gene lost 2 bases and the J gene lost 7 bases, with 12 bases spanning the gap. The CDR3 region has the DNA TGTGCCAGCAGTTACGGGGCAGGGATACAGCCCCAGCATTTT. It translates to CASSYGAGIQPQHF.

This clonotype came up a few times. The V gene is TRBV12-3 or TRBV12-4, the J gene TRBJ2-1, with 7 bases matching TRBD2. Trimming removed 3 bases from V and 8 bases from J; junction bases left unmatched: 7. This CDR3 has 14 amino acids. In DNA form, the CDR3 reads TGTGCCAGCAGTTTCGGCGGGAGTGTCGATGAGCAGTTCTTC. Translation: CASSFGGSVDEQFF.

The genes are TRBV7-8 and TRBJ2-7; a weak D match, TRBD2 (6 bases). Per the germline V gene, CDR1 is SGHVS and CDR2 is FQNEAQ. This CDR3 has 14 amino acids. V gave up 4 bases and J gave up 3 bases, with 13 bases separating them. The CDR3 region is CASSSSGRLYEQYF. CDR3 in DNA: TGTGCCAGCAGCTCCTCGGGGAGGCTCTACGAGCAGTACTTC.

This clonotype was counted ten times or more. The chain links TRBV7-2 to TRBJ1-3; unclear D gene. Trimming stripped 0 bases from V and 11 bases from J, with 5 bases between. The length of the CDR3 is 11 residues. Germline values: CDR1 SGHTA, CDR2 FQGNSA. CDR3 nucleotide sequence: TGTGCCAGCAGCTTAGCGGGAGCCATATATTTT. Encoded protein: CASSLAGAIYF.

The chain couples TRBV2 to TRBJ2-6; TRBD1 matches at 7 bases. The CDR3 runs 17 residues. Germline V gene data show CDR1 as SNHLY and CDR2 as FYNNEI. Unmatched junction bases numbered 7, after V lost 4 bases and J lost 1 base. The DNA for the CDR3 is TGTGCCAGCAGTGCATGGACAGGAGCTTCTGGGGCCAACGTCCTGACTTTC. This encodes CASSAWTGASGANVLTF.

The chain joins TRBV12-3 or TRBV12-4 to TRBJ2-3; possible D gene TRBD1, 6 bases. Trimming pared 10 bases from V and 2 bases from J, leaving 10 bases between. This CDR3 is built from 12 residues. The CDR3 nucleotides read TGTGCCATCAGGGGTTCCACAGATACGCAGTATTTT. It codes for CAIRGSTDTQYF.